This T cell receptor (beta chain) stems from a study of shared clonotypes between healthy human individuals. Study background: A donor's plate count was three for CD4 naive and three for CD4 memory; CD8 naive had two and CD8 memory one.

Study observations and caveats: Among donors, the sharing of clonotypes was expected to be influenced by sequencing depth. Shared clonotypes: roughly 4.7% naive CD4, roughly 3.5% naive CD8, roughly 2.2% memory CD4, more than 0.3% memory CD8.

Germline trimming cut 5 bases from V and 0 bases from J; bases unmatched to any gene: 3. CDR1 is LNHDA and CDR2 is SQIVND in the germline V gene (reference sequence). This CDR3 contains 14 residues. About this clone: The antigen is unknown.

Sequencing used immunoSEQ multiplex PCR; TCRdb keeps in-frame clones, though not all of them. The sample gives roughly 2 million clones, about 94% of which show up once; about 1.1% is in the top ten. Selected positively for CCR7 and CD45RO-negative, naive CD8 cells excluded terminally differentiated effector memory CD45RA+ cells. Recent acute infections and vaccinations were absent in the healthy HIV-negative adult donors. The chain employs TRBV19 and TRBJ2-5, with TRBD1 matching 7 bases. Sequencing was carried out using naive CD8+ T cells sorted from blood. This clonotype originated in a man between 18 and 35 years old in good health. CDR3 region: CASSADRDQETQYF. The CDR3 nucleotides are TGTGCCAGTAGTGCCGACAGGGACCAAGAGACCCAGTACTTC.